The T cell receptor (beta chain) under discussion was sequenced for a study of cytomegalovirus exposure and HLA in healthy donors. About the research overall: The approximately 110 validation repertoires, a later analysis reported, used the same platform as the 666 first-cohort repertoires. Study results and limitations: TCR beta chains numbering some 160 were designated cytomegalovirus-associated.

The donors were members of the validation cohort, which comprised 120 subjects and was separate from the first cohort of roughly 700 subjects. This CDR3 has 14 amino acids. In germline, CDR1 is MGHDK, CDR2 SYGVNS. With V trimmed by 6 bases and J by 4 bases, 5 bases remained unmatched. As concerns this clone: Its antigen remains unknown.

Measured with immunoSEQ multiplex PCR; TCRdb has only the in-frame clones, and not every one. The table has more than 60,000 clones, around nine tenths seen once; the top ten hold 1.7%. The receptor was derived from a woman aged 18-29 years in good health and CMV-seronegative. The V and J genes are TRBV25-1 and TRBJ1-5; TRBD1 matches 8 bases. Sequencing input: PBMCs. CDR3 sequence: CASRGTGPNQPQHF. The CDR3 region has the DNA TGTGCCAGCAGGGGGACAGGCCCTAATCAGCCCCAGCATTTT.